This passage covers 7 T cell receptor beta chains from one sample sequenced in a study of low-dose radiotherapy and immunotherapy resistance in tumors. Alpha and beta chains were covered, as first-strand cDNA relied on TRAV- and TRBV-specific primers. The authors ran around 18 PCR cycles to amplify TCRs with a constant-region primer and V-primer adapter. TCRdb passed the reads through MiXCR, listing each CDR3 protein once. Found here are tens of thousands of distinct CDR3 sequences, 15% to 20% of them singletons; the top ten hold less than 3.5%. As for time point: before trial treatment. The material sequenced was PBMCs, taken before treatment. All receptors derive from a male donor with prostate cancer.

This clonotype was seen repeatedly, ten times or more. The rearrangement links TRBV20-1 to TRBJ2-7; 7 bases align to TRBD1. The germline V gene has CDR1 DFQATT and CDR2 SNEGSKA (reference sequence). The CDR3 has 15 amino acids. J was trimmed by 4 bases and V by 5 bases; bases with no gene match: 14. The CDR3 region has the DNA TGCAGTGCTCCCGGCCCCCGGACAGGATTATACGAGCAGTACTTC. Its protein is CSAPGPRTGLYEQYF.

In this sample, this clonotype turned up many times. Here the CDR3 DNA reads TGTGCCAGCAGTCTGGACAGGACCTTGGACGAGCAGTACTTC. Its translation: CASSLDRTLDEQYF. This sequence joins TRBV28 and TRBJ2-7; TRBD1 agrees at 7 bases. There are 14 residues in the CDR3. The germline V gene encodes CDR1 MDHEN and CDR2 SYDVKM. After removal of 5 bases from V and 5 bases from J, the junction contained 9 bases not matched to a gene.

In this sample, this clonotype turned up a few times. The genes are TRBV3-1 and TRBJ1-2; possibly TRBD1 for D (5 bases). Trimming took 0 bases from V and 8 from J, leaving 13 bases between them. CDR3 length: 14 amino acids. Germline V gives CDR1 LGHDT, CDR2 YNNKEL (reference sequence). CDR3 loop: CASSQDTAGRGYTF. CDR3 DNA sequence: TGTGCCAGCAGCCAAGATACTGCAGGGAGGGGCTACACCTTC. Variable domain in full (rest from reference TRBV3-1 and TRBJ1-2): DTAVSQTPKYLVTQMGNDKSIKCEQNLGHDTMYWYKQDSKKFLKIMFSYNNKELIINETVPNRFSPKSPDKAHLNLHINSLELGDSAVYFCASSQDTAGRGYTFGSGTRLTVV.

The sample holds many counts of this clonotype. As DNA, the CDR3 is TGTGCCAGTAGTATGCAGCGGGGGGCGCCGAGCACAGATACGCAGTATTTT. Its translation: CASSMQRGAPSTDTQYF. The chain uses TRBV19 and TRBJ2-3, with 9 bases lining up with TRBD2. With 3 bases clipped from V and 0 bases from J, the junction kept 7 bases outside the gene matches. The CDR3 has 17 residues. CDR1 LNHDA and CDR2 SQIVND come from the germline V gene (reference sequence). The variable domain in full, completed from reference TRBV19 and TRBJ2-3, reads DGGITQSPKYLFRKEGQNVTLSCEQNLNHDAMYWYRQDPGQGLRLIYYSQIVNDFQKGDIAEGYSVSREKKESFPLTVTSAQKNPTAFYLCASSMQRGAPSTDTQYFGPGTRLTVL.

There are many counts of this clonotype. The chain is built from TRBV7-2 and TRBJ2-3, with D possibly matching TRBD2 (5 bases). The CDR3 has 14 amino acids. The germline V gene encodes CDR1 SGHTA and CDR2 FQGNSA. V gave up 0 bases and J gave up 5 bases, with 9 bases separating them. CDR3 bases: TGTGCCAGCAGCTTAGCTCCCGAGGGAGATACGCAGTATTTT. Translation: CASSLAPEGDTQYF.

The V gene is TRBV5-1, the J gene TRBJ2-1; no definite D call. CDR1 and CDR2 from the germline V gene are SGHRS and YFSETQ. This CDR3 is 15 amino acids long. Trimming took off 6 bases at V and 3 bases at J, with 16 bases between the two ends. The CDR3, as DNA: TGCGCCAGCAACTCCGGTGGCCCCCTCTACAATGAGCAGTTCTTC. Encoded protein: CASNSGGPLYNEQFF.

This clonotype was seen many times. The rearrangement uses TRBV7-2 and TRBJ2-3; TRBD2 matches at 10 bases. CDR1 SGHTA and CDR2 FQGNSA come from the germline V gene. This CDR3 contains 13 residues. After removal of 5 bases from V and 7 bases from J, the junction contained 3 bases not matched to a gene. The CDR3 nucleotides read TGTGCCAGCAGCCCGGGACTAGCGTATACGCAGTATTTT. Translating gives CASSPGLAYTQYF.